The rows below give T cell receptor beta chains drawn from one sample of a study of blood T cell repertoires in COVID-19. TCRdb's copy holds only in-frame clones and misses some; the assay was immunoSEQ multiplex PCR. The table shows about 370,000 clones, with 70% to 90% occurring only once. The sequencing sample was made of peripheral blood. The receptors shown here come from a woman aged 25 to 45 with COVID-19, enrolled during active disease. The CDR3 runs from the conserved cysteine through the conserved F or W. The D gene is left open where the match is weak. Size tells how often a clone was seen (once, few, many) or the class of an expanded clone, and some rows leave it out.

j_call: TRBJ2-7; d_call: TRBD1; clone_size: once; v_call: TRBV7-6; cdr3_aa: CASSLDADRGSYEQYF; cdr3_nt: TGTGCCAGCAGCTTAGACGCGGACAGGGGCAGTTACGAGCAGTACTTC
j_call: TRBJ1-1; d_call: NA; clone_size: NA; v_call: TRBV19; cdr3_aa: CASSSFSGSSAFF; cdr3_nt: TGTGCCAGTAGTTCTTTCTCGGGGTCCTCAGCTTTCTTT
j_call: TRBJ2-5; d_call: NA; clone_size: NA; v_call: TRBV25-1; cdr3_aa: CASSERRGRETQYF; cdr3_nt: TGTGCCAGCAGTGAAAGGCGGGGCAGGGAGACCCAGTACTTC
j_call: TRBJ1-5; d_call: NA; clone_size: NA; v_call: TRBV2; cdr3_aa: CASSELAGEGQPQHF; cdr3_nt: TGTGCCAGCAGTGAACTGGCAGGGGAGGGTCAGCCCCAGCATTTT
j_call: TRBJ1-3; d_call: NA; clone_size: NA; v_call: TRBV7-9; cdr3_aa: CASSLAGNTIYF; cdr3_nt: TGTGCCAGCAGCTTGGCCGGAAACACCATATATTTT
j_call: TRBJ1-4; d_call: NA; clone_size: NA; v_call: TRBV5-4; cdr3_aa: CASSPRFATNEKLFF; cdr3_nt: TGTGCCAGCAGCCCGCGATTCGCAACTAATGAAAAACTGTTTTTT
j_call: TRBJ2-1; d_call: TRBD2; clone_size: NA; v_call: TRBV11-3; cdr3_aa: CASSSHTGSGILFF; cdr3_nt: TGTGCCAGCAGCTCCCATACTGGTAGCGGGATTCTGTTCTTC
j_call: TRBJ2-4; d_call: NA; clone_size: NA; v_call: TRBV21-1; cdr3_aa: CASTLDRECTKNIQYF; cdr3_nt: TGTGCCAGCACCCTCGACAGGGAATGCACCAAAAACATTCAGTACTTC
j_call: TRBJ2-7; d_call: NA; clone_size: NA; v_call: TRBV19; cdr3_aa: CASSVDLRAYEQYF; cdr3_nt: TGTGCCAGTAGTGTCGACCTGCGGGCCTACGAGCAGTACTTC
j_call: TRBJ2-2; d_call: TRBD1; clone_size: NA; v_call: TRBV15; cdr3_aa: CATSRGRGHNTGELFF; cdr3_nt: TGTGCCACCAGCAGAGGCAGGGGGCATAACACCGGGGAGCTGTTTTTT
j_call: TRBJ2-7; d_call: TRBD1; clone_size: NA; v_call: TRBV28; cdr3_aa: CASSAGRDRGRREQYF; cdr3_nt: TGTGCCAGCAGTGCCGGCCGGGACAGGGGGCGGCGAGAGCAGTACTTC
j_call: TRBJ2-5; d_call: TRBD1; clone_size: NA; v_call: TRBV3-1/TRBV3-2; cdr3_aa: CASTAGTGTETQYF; cdr3_nt: TGTGCCAGCACCGCCGGGACAGGGACAGAGACCCAGTACTTC
j_call: TRBJ2-7; d_call: TRBD1; clone_size: NA; v_call: TRBV30; cdr3_aa: CAWSPDREYEQYF; cdr3_nt: TGTGCCTGGAGTCCGGACAGGGAGTACGAGCAGTACTTC
j_call: TRBJ2-3; d_call: TRBD2; clone_size: NA; v_call: TRBV5-1; cdr3_aa: CASSASAGGSTDTQYF; cdr3_nt: TGCGCCAGCAGCGCCTCAGCGGGAGGCAGCACAGATACGCAGTATTTT
j_call: TRBJ1-4; d_call: NA; clone_size: NA; v_call: TRBV7-6; cdr3_aa: CASSLGSGATNEKLFF; cdr3_nt: TGTGCCAGCAGCTTAGGATCGGGGGCAACTAATGAAAAACTGTTTTTT
j_call: TRBJ1-4; d_call: NA; clone_size: NA; v_call: TRBV28; cdr3_aa: CASSPRLPATNEKLFF; cdr3_nt: TGTGCCAGCAGTCCCCGACTCCCGGCAACTAATGAAAAACTGTTTTTT
j_call: TRBJ1-1; d_call: NA; clone_size: NA; v_call: TRBV5-5; cdr3_aa: CASSIHRDGNTEAFF; cdr3_nt: TGTGCCAGCAGCATACACAGGGACGGAAACACTGAAGCTTTCTTT
j_call: TRBJ1-4; d_call: NA; clone_size: NA; v_call: TRBV19; cdr3_aa: CASSIPGGPQKKLFF; cdr3_nt: TGTGCCAGTAGTATTCCGGGGGGTCCGCAGAAGAAACTGTTTTTT
j_call: TRBJ1-1; d_call: NA; clone_size: NA; v_call: TRBV12-3/TRBV12-4; cdr3_aa: CASTPGANTEAFF; cdr3_nt: TGTGCCAGCACACCCGGAGCGAACACTGAAGCTTTCTTT
j_call: TRBJ1-1; d_call: NA; clone_size: NA; v_call: TRBV28; cdr3_aa: CASSLWGGRMTEAFF; cdr3_nt: TGTGCCAGCAGTCTTTGGGGGGGGAGGATGACTGAAGCTTTCTTT
j_call: TRBJ1-1; d_call: NA; clone_size: NA; v_call: TRBV4-1; cdr3_aa: CASSQDPARDGTEAFF; cdr3_nt: TGCGCCAGCAGCCAAGATCCGGCCCGGGATGGCACTGAAGCTTTCTTT
j_call: TRBJ2-2; d_call: NA; clone_size: NA; v_call: TRBV5-1; cdr3_aa: CASSFGGSNTGELFF; cdr3_nt: TGCGCCAGCAGCTTCGGCGGGTCGAACACCGGGGAGCTGTTTTTT
j_call: TRBJ2-3; d_call: TRBD2; clone_size: few; v_call: TRBV7-2; cdr3_aa: CASSSSGPTDTQYF; cdr3_nt: TGTGCCAGCAGCTCTAGCGGGCCCACAGATACGCAGTATTTT
j_call: TRBJ2-7; d_call: NA; clone_size: NA; v_call: TRBV4-1; cdr3_aa: CASSQDPATGGTSYEQYF; cdr3_nt: TGCGCCAGCAGCCAAGATCCCGCCACTGGCGGGACCAGCTACGAGCAGTACTTC
j_call: TRBJ2-7; d_call: NA; clone_size: few; v_call: TRBV27; cdr3_aa: CASSPQDSNWEQYF; cdr3_nt: TGTGCCAGCAGTCCGCAGGACTCAAATTGGGAGCAGTACTTC
j_call: TRBJ1-5; d_call: NA; clone_size: once; v_call: TRBV27; cdr3_aa: CASRDSEGYQPQHF; cdr3_nt: TGTGCCAGCAGGGACAGTGAGGGTTACCAGCCCCAGCATTTT
j_call: TRBJ2-5; d_call: TRBD2; clone_size: NA; v_call: TRBV7-3; cdr3_aa: CASSPTSGRGETQYF; cdr3_nt: TGTGCCAGCAGCCCGACTAGCGGGAGAGGAGAGACCCAGTACTTC
j_call: TRBJ2-5; d_call: NA; clone_size: NA; v_call: TRBV23-1; cdr3_aa: CASSQFRACEKTQYF; cdr3_nt: TGCGCCAGCAGTCAATTCAGGGCCTGTGAGAAGACCCAGTACTTC
j_call: TRBJ2-3; d_call: NA; clone_size: NA; v_call: TRBV2; cdr3_aa: CASSARRGDTQYF; cdr3_nt: TGTGCCAGCAGTGCGAGGAGGGGAGATACGCAGTATTTT
j_call: TRBJ2-7; d_call: NA; clone_size: NA; v_call: TRBV5-1; cdr3_aa: CASSFLTTGVYEQYF; cdr3_nt: TGCGCCAGCAGCTTTTTAACGACAGGAGTGTACGAGCAGTACTTC
j_call: TRBJ2-1; d_call: NA; clone_size: once; v_call: TRBV5-4; cdr3_aa: CASSFWGAYNEQFF; cdr3_nt: TGTGCCAGCAGCTTCTGGGGGGCCTACAATGAGCAGTTCTTC
j_call: TRBJ1-2; d_call: NA; clone_size: NA; v_call: TRBV30; cdr3_aa: CAGTGNGYTF; cdr3_nt: TGTGCCGGAACAGGGAATGGCTACACCTTC
j_call: TRBJ2-3; d_call: TRBD2; clone_size: NA; v_call: TRBV19; cdr3_aa: CASSNVGGPRAQYF; cdr3_nt: TGTGCCAGTAGTAATGTGGGAGGGCCCCGGGCGCAGTATTTT
j_call: TRBJ1-5; d_call: TRBD1; clone_size: NA; v_call: TRBV5-5; cdr3_aa: CASSPRQGAANQPQHF; cdr3_nt: TGTGCCAGCAGCCCTCGACAGGGGGCGGCGAATCAGCCCCAGCATTTT
j_call: TRBJ2-1; d_call: TRBD1; clone_size: NA; v_call: TRBV29-1; cdr3_aa: CSVDRGRGNEQFF; cdr3_nt: TGCAGCGTCGACAGGGGTAGGGGCAATGAGCAGTTCTTC
j_call: TRBJ2-2; d_call: NA; clone_size: NA; v_call: TRBV4-3; cdr3_aa: CASSSRRGTGELFF; cdr3_nt: TGCGCCAGCAGCAGTCGACGGGGGACCGGGGAGCTGTTTTTT
j_call: TRBJ2-7; d_call: TRBD2; clone_size: NA; v_call: TRBV29-1; cdr3_aa: CSVGAGGYEQYF; cdr3_nt: TGCAGCGTGGGGGCGGGAGGTTACGAGCAGTACTTC
j_call: TRBJ1-2; d_call: NA; clone_size: NA; v_call: TRBV9; cdr3_aa: CASSVGPHSGDNGYTF; cdr3_nt: TGTGCCAGCAGCGTAGGCCCCCATTCGGGGGATAATGGCTACACCTTC
j_call: TRBJ1-2; d_call: TRBD1; clone_size: NA; v_call: TRBV29-1; cdr3_aa: CSVEDLRTGPGYTF; cdr3_nt: TGCAGCGTTGAAGATCTCAGGACAGGGCCTGGCTACACCTTC
j_call: TRBJ2-2; d_call: NA; clone_size: NA; v_call: TRBV5-4; cdr3_aa: CASSLEGIGELFF; cdr3_nt: TGTGCCAGCAGCTTGGAGGGGATCGGGGAGCTGTTTTTT
j_call: TRBJ2-5; d_call: TRBD1; clone_size: NA; v_call: TRBV28; cdr3_aa: CASSWAGGIETQYF; cdr3_nt: TGTGCCAGCAGTTGGGCAGGGGGCATCGAGACCCAGTACTTC
j_call: TRBJ2-7; d_call: TRBD2; clone_size: once; v_call: TRBV2; cdr3_aa: CASGQTSGGYEQYF; cdr3_nt: TGTGCCAGCGGCCAGACTAGCGGAGGCTACGAGCAGTACTTC
j_call: TRBJ2-1; d_call: TRBD2; clone_size: once; v_call: TRBV5-1; cdr3_aa: CASSSGTSGAYNEQFF; cdr3_nt: TGCGCCAGCAGCTCCGGGACTAGCGGAGCCTACAATGAGCAGTTCTTC
j_call: TRBJ2-2; d_call: TRBD1; clone_size: few; v_call: TRBV5-1; cdr3_aa: CASSLGDRDDGELFF; cdr3_nt: TGCGCCAGCAGCTTGGGCGACAGGGATGACGGGGAGCTGTTTTTT
j_call: TRBJ1-4; d_call: NA; clone_size: NA; v_call: TRBV5-6; cdr3_aa: CASSLVGQGEKLFF; cdr3_nt: TGTGCCAGCAGCTTGGTGGGGCAGGGGGAAAAACTGTTTTTT